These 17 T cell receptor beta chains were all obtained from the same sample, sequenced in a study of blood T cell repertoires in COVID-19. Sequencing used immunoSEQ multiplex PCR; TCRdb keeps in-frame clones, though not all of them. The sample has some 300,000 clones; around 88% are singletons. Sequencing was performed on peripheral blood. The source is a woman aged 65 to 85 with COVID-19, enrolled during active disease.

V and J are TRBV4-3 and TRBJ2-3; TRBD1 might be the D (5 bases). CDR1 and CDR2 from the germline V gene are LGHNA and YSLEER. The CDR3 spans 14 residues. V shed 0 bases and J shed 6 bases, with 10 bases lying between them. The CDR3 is CASSQDPRADTQYF. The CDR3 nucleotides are TGCGCCAGCAGCCAAGATCCCAGGGCGGATACGCAGTATTTT.

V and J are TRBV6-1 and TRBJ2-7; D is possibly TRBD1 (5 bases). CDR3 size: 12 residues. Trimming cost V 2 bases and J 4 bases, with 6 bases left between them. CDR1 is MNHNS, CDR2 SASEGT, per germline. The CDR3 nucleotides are TGTGCCAGCAGTGAAAGGGGTTACGAGCAGTACTTC. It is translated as CASSERGYEQYF.

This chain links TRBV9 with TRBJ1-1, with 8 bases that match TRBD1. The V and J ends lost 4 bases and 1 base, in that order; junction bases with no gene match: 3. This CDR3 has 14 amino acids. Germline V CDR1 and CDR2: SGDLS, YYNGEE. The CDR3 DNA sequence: TGTGCCAGCAGCCAGGGGACAGGGAACACTGAAGCTTTCTTT. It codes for CASSQGTGNTEAFF. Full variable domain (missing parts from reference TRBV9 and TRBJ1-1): DSGVTQTPKHLITATGQRVTLRCSPRSGDLSVYWYQQSLDQGLQFLIQYYNGEERAKGNILERFSAQQFPDLHSELNLSSLELGDSALYFCASSQGTGNTEAFFGQGTRLTVV.

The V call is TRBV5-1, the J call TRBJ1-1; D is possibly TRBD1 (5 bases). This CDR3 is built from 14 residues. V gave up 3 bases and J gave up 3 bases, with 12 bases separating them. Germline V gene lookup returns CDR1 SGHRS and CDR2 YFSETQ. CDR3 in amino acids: CASSSRDFYTEAFF. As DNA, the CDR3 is TGCGCCAGCAGCTCCCGGGACTTTTACACTGAAGCTTTCTTT.

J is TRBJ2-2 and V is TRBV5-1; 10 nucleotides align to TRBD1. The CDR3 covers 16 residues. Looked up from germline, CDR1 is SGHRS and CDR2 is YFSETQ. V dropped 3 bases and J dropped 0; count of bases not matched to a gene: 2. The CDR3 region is CASSSTGGANTGELFF. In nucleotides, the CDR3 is TGCGCCAGCAGCTCGACAGGGGGCGCGAACACCGGGGAGCTGTTTTTT.

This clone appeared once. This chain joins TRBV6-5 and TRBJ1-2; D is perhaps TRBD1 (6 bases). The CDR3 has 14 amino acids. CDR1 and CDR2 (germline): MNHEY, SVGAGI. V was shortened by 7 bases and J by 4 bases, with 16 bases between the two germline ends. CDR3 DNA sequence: TGTGCCAGCACTTCGATGGGGGCGAGCTATGGCTACACCTTC. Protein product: CASTSMGASYGYTF.

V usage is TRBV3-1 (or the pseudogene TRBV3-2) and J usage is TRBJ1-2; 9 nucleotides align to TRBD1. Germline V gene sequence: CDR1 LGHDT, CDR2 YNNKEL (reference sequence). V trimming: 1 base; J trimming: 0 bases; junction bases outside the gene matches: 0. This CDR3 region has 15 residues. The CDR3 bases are TGTGCCAGCAGCCAAGGGACAGGGGCTAACTATGGCTACACCTTC. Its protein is CASSQGTGANYGYTF.

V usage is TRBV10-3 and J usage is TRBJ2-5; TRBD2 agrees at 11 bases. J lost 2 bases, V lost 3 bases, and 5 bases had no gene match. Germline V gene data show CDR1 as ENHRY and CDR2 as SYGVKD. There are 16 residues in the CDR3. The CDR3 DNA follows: TGTGCCATCAGTGAAAGACTAGCGGGGCATCAAGAGACCCAGTACTTC. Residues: CAISERLAGHQETQYF.

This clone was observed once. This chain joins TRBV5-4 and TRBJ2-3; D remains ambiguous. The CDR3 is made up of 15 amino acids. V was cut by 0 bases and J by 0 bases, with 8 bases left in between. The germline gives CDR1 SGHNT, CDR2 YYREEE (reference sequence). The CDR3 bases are TGTGCCAGCAGCTTGGATCTGTATAGCACAGATACGCAGTATTTT. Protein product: CASSLDLYSTDTQYF.

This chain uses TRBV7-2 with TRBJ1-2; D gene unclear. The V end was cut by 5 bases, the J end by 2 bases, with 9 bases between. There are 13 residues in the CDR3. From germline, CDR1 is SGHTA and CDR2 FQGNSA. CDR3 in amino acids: CASSPIGNYGYTF. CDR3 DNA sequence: TGTGCCAGCAGCCCTATCGGGAACTATGGCTACACCTTC.

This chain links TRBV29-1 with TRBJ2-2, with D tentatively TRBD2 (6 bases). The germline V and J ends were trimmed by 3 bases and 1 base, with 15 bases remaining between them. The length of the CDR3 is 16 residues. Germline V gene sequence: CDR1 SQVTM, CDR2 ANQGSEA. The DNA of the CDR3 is TGCAGCGTTGATATTGACCGGGGGAGGAACACCGGGGAGCTGTTTTTT. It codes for CSVDIDRGRNTGELFF.

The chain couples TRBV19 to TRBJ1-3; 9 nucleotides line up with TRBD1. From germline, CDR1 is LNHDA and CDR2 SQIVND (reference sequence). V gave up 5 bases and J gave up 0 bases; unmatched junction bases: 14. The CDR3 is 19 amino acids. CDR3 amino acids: CASSQGQGTGSGSGNTIYF. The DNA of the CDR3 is TGTGCCAGTAGTCAGGGACAGGGAACAGGCTCTGGCTCTGGAAACACCATATATTTT. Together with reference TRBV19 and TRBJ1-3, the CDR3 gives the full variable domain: DGGITQSPKYLFRKEGQNVTLSCEQNLNHDAMYWYRQDPGQGLRLIYYSQIVNDFQKGDIAEGYSVSREKKESFPLTVTSAQKNPTAFYLCASSQGQGTGSGSGNTIYFGEGSWLTVV.

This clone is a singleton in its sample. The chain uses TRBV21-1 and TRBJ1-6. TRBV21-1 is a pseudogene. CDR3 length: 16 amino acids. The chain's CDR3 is CASSREGEIINSPLHF. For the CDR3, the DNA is TGTGCCAGCAGCAGGGAGGGTGAAATAATTAATTCACCCCTCCACTTT.

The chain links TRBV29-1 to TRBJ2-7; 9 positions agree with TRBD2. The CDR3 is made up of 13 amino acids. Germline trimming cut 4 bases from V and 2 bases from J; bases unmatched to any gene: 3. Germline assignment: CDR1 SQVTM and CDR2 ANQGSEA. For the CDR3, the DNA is TGCAGCGTTGGGACTAGCGTAGCCTACGAGCAGTACTTC. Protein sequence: CSVGTSVAYEQYF.

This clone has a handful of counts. The CDR3 DNA reads as TGTGCCAGCTCGACAGAAAACCAAGAGACCCAGTACTTC. Its protein is CASSTENQETQYF. The rearrangement uses TRBV2 and TRBJ2-5, with D perhaps TRBD1 (5 bases). CDR1 is SNHLY and CDR2 is FYNNEI in the germline V gene. CDR3 length equals 13 residues. V gave up 8 bases and J gave up 0 bases, with 10 bases separating them.

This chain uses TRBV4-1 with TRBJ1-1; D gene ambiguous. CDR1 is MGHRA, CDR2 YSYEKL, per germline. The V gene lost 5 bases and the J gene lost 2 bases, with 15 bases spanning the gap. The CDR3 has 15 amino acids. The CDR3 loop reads CASSSYTAFNTEAFF. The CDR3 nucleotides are TGCGCCAGCAGCTCTTATACAGCCTTTAACACTGAAGCTTTCTTT.

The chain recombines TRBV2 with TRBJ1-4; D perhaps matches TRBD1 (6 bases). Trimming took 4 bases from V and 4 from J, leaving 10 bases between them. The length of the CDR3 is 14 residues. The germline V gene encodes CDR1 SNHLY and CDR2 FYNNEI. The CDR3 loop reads CASSVARGNEKLFF. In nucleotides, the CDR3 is TGTGCCAGCAGTGTAGCCAGGGGTAATGAAAAACTGTTTTTT.